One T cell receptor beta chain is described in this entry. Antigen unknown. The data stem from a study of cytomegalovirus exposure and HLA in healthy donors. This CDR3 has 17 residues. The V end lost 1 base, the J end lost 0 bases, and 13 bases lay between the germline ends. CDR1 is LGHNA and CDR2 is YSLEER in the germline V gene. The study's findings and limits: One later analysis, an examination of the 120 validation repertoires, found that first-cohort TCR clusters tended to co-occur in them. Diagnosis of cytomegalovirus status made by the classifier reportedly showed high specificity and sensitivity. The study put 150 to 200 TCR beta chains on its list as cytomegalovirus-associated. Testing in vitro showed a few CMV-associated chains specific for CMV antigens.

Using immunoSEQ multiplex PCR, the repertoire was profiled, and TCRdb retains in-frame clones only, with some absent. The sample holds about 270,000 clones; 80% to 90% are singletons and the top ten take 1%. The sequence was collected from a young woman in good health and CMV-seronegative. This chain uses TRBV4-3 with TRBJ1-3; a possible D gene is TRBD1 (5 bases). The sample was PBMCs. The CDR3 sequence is CASSQGTTPSSGNTIYF. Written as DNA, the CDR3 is TGCGCCAGCAGCCAAGGGACAACCCCATCCTCTGGAAACACCATATATTTT.